Each of the 5 T cell receptor beta chains below was sequenced from the same sample in a study of T cell responses to AZD1222 COVID-19 vaccine. Assay used: immunoSEQ multiplex PCR; TCRdb lists only in-frame clones, some missing. The sample yields about 180,000 clones, roughly 89% seen once. This material consisted of peripheral blood, taken on day 0 of AZD1222 vaccination. All receptors derive from an adult in good health.

The rearrangement joins TRBV3-1 (or the pseudogene TRBV3-2) to TRBJ2-1; 13 nucleotides agree with TRBD2. Germline V gene sequence: CDR1 LGHDT, CDR2 YNNKEL (reference sequence). The CDR3 has 14 residues. The J segment lost 9 bases and the V segment lost 5 bases, leaving 4 bases of the junction unmatched. The CDR3 nucleotides read TGTGCCAGCAGCGGGACTAGCGGGATGGGTGAGCAGTTCTTC. This codes for CASSGTSGMGEQFF.

The rearrangement uses TRBV19 and TRBJ2-7; possibly TRBD1 for D (6 bases). CDR1 and CDR2 (germline): LNHDA, SQIVND (reference sequence). The CDR3 runs to 13 residues. V gave up 8 bases and J gave up 0 bases, with 11 bases separating them. CDR3 sequence: CASQGTASYEQYV. DNA of the CDR3: TGTGCCAGTCAGGGGACGGCCTCCTACGAGCAGTACGTC.

V usage is TRBV6-6 and J usage is TRBJ1-1; D call uncertain. CDR1 is MNHNY and CDR2 is SVGAGI in the germline V gene (reference sequence). With 5 bases removed from V and 0 bases from J, the gap between germline ends came to 7 bases. This CDR3 has 13 amino acids. CDR3 amino acids: CASSPGVNTEAFF. CDR3 coding DNA: TGTGCCAGCAGTCCCGGAGTGAACACTGAAGCTTTCTTT.

The gene calls are TRBV2 and TRBJ2-2; tentative D call: TRBD2 (6 bases). CDR3 size: 15 residues. Trimming stripped 2 bases from V and 3 bases from J, with 10 bases between. Germline V gene lookup returns CDR1 SNHLY and CDR2 FYNNEI. CDR3 in amino acids: CASSELAVHTGELFF. CDR3 coding DNA: TGTGCCAGCAGTGAATTAGCGGTTCACACCGGGGAGCTGTTTTTT.

The chain couples TRBV4-1 to TRBJ2-1; possibly TRBD1 or TRBD2 for D (5 bases each). Germline V gene data show CDR1 as MGHRA and CDR2 as YSYEKL. Trimming took off 2 bases at V and 4 bases at J, with 15 bases between the two ends. CDR3 length: 16 residues. CDR3 in amino acids: CASSQRTTGPYNEQFF. The DNA for the CDR3 is TGCGCCAGCAGCCAACGGACAACGGGGCCGTACAATGAGCAGTTCTTC.